These 22 T cell receptor beta chains were sequenced from one sample in a study of cytomegalovirus exposure and HLA in healthy donors. The primer mix had 60 Vbeta and 13 Jbeta primers. Profiled with immunoSEQ multiplex PCR; TCRdb holds only in-frame clones, not every one. This sample yields roughly 190,000 clones, of which around 82% are seen a single time; around 14% belongs to the top ten. Sequencing was carried out using PBMCs. These receptors came from a young woman in good health and CMV-seropositive.

The chain employs TRBV4-2 and TRBJ2-7; D not certain. The V and J ends lost 0 bases and 0 bases respectively, with 12 bases between them. The germline CDR1 and CDR2 sequences are LGHNA and YNFKEQ. This CDR3 comprises 16 residues. CDR3 sequence: CASSQDAVASSYEQYF. CDR3 coding DNA: TGTGCCAGCAGCCAAGACGCTGTAGCTTCCTCCTACGAGCAGTACTTC.

CDR3 nucleotide sequence: TGTGCCTGGAAAGCTAGCGGGGGTGGAGATACGCAGTATTTT. This translates into CAWKASGGGDTQYF. The chain joins TRBV30 to TRBJ2-3, with 10 bases aligning to TRBD2. Germline V CDR1 and CDR2: GTSNPN, SVGIG (reference sequence). The CDR3 has 14 amino acids. J gave up 5 bases and V 4 bases, and 6 bases lay outside the gene matches.

A few counts support this clone. The V call is TRBV6-5, the J call TRBJ2-1, with 9 bases aligning to TRBD1. The CDR3 is made up of 15 amino acids. V gave up 2 bases and J gave up 8 bases; unmatched junction bases: 7. Germline CDR1 and CDR2: MNHEY and SVGAGI. CDR3 sequence reads: CASSYGDRERDEQFF. The CDR3 DNA sequence: TGTGCCAGCAGTTACGGGGACAGGGAAAGGGATGAGCAGTTCTTC.

The chain recombines TRBV18 with TRBJ2-7; TRBD2 agrees at 14 bases. The trim removed 1 base at V and 5 bases at J, leaving 22 bases unmatched. Germline CDR1 reads KGHSH; CDR2 reads LQKENI. CDR3 length: 22 residues. This chain's CDR3 is CASSPRSERGLAGARRSDEQYF. CDR3 sequence (DNA): TGTGCCAGCTCACCACGATCTGAGCGGGGACTAGCGGGAGCACGGCGCTCGGACGAGCAGTACTTC.

The V call is TRBV6-6, the J call TRBJ1-2, with TRBD1 as a possible D gene (5 bases). V gave up 6 bases and J gave up 1 base, with 9 bases separating them. Germline CDR1 and CDR2: MNHNY and SVGAGI (reference sequence). The CDR3 spans 13 residues. CDR3 sequence: CASSPQGNYGYTF. CDR3 DNA: TGTGCCAGCAGCCCTCAGGGTAACTATGGCTACACCTTC.

This clone was detected a few times. V is TRBV5-1 and J is TRBJ2-3, with a possible D match to TRBD2 (6 bases). The germline V gene encodes CDR1 SGHRS and CDR2 YFSETQ. The length of the CDR3 is 17 residues. V lost 0 bases and J 3 bases, leaving 17 bases between the germline ends. CDR3 residues: CASSLAAGSQSTDTQYF. The CDR3 nucleotides are TGCGCCAGCAGCTTGGCCGCGGGGTCTCAGTCTACAGATACGCAGTATTTT.

V is TRBV4-1 and J is TRBJ2-7, with D unclear. Germline V gene data show CDR1 as MGHRA and CDR2 as YSYEKL. Trimming took 0 bases from V and 5 from J, leaving 8 bases between them. The CDR3 sequence is 13 residues long. For the CDR3, the DNA is TGCGCCAGCAGCCAAGATCTCCCCGACGAGCAGTACTTC. It specifies CASSQDLPDEQYF.

This chain connects TRBV6-5 to TRBJ2-7, with TRBD1 identical over 7 bases. The CDR3 totals 15 residues. Trimming cost V 2 bases and J 2 bases; bases outside gene matches: 6. Germline V gene sequence: CDR1 MNHEY, CDR2 SVGAGI. The CDR3 nucleotides are TGTGCCAGCAGTTACGGACAGGCGTCTACCTACGAGCAGTACTTC. It is translated as CASSYGQASTYEQYF.

In the case of this clone: A read error may account for a junction end that differs from germline. The J gene is TRBJ2-7, the V gene TRBV7-9, with 14 bases aligning to TRBD2. The CDR3 length is 15 residues. CDR1 and CDR2 (germline): SEHNR, FQNEAQ (reference sequence). The CDR3 bases are TGTTCCAGCAGCTTGGGACTAGCGGGAGAGAACGAGCAGTACTTC. Encoded protein: CSSSLGLAGENEQYF.

The rearrangement links TRBV4-1 to TRBJ2-5; 9 nucleotides agree with TRBD1. This CDR3 contains 14 residues. Germline V gene data show CDR1 as MGHRA and CDR2 as YSYEKL. J lost 7 bases, V lost 2 bases, and 5 bases had no gene match. The CDR3 sequence is CASSQLDRGRTQYF. The CDR3 DNA reads TGCGCCAGCAGCCAATTGGACAGGGGCCGGACCCAGTACTTC.

In DNA, the CDR3 is TGTGCCAGCAGCCGTCCCGACAGGGGTGCTGAAGCTTTCTTT. This sequence encodes CASSRPDRGAEAFF. The rearrangement joins TRBV7-2 to TRBJ1-1; TRBD1 matches at 8 bases. Germline V gene data show CDR1 as SGHTA and CDR2 as FQGNSA. The CDR3 has 14 amino acids. Trimming at V came to 5 bases and at J to 6 bases, leaving 8 bases not matched to a gene.

The genes are TRBV11-2 and TRBJ1-4, with D unclear. The CDR3 extends over 15 amino acids. Germline CDR1 reads SGHAT; CDR2 reads FQNNGV. V gave up 1 base and J gave up 5 bases, with 11 bases separating them. The CDR3: CASSLGRVGNEKLFF. CDR3 coding DNA: TGTGCCAGCAGCTTAGGGAGGGTGGGAAATGAAAAACTGTTTTTT.

The CDR3 here is CASSLSGLAGNEQFF. For the CDR3, the DNA is TGTGCCAGCAGCTTATCGGGACTAGCGGGAAATGAGCAGTTCTTC. This rearrangement joins TRBV11-2 to TRBJ2-1; 13 nucleotides agree with TRBD2. The V segment lost 2 bases and the J segment 7 bases; nucleotides outside the gene matches: 2. Germline V CDR1 and CDR2: SGHAT, FQNNGV. The CDR3 length is 15 residues.

V and J are TRBV5-4 and TRBJ2-7; 7 bases agree with TRBD2. CDR1 and CDR2 (germline): SGHNT, YYREEE (reference sequence). This CDR3 is built from 16 residues. Trimming removed 0 bases from V and 1 base from J; junction bases left unmatched: 7. In nucleotides, the CDR3 is TGTGCCAGCAGCTTGGTTTTCGGACTAGTATCCTACGAGCAGTACTTC. It yields the protein CASSLVFGLVSYEQYF.

The chain joins TRBV6-6 to TRBJ2-2, with D perhaps matching TRBD1 (6 bases). This CDR3 has 16 amino acids. Trimming took off 5 bases at V and 8 bases at J, with 21 bases between the two ends. The germline V gene has CDR1 MNHNY and CDR2 SVGAGI (reference sequence). The CDR3 sequence: CASSRGQSNPPGELFF. CDR3 sequence (DNA): TGTGCCAGCAGTCGCGGACAGTCCAACCCACCGGGGGAGCTGTTTTTT.

This chain connects TRBV6-6 to TRBJ1-1; D gene unclear. The CDR3 extends over 13 amino acids. Deletions cut 7 bases from V and 4 bases from J, with 13 bases between. CDR1 MNHNY and CDR2 SVGAGI come from the germline V gene (reference sequence). The DNA of the CDR3 is TGTGCCAGCAACCTCCGGGAAGGCACTGAAGCTTTCTTT. Translation: CASNLREGTEAFF.

The chain couples TRBV18 to TRBJ2-5; D ambiguous. This CDR3 is built from 13 residues. V lost 0 bases and J lost 3, with 5 bases in between. Germline-derived CDR1 and CDR2 are KGHSH and LQKENI. The CDR3 region is CASSPPAEETQYF. As DNA, the CDR3 is TGTGCCAGCTCACCACCGGCTGAAGAGACCCAGTACTTC.

The genes are TRBV15 and TRBJ2-7, with D possibly TRBD2 on 5 matching bases. The CDR3 extends over 14 amino acids. The V end lost 0 bases, the J end lost 7 bases, and 13 bases lay between the germline ends. Germline values: CDR1 LNHNV, CDR2 YYDKDF (reference sequence). CDR3 residues: CATSRDPGPGEQYF. The CDR3 region has the DNA TGTGCCACCAGCAGAGACCCAGGTCCGGGGGAGCAGTACTTC.

This chain uses TRBV11-2 with TRBJ2-1; 9 bases match TRBD2. The CDR3 spans 15 residues. J lost 6 bases, V lost 1 base, and 4 bases had no gene match. Germline V CDR1 and CDR2: SGHAT, FQNNGV. The CDR3 is CASSLGAGGFNEQFF. The CDR3 DNA follows: TGTGCCAGCAGCTTAGGAGCGGGGGGATTCAATGAGCAGTTCTTC.

The V call is TRBV30, the J call TRBJ1-4; D is ambiguous. CDR3 size: 12 residues. Germline V CDR1 and CDR2: GTSNPN, SVGIG (reference sequence). The germline V and J ends were trimmed by 2 bases and 5 bases, with 6 bases remaining between them. Here the CDR3 DNA reads TGTGCCTGGAGTCCCAGAAATGAAAAACTGTTTTTT. This codes for CAWSPRNEKLFF.

The chain carries TRBV6-1 and TRBJ2-1, with TRBD1 matching over 8 bases. CDR1 is MNHNS and CDR2 is SASEGT in the germline V gene. After removal of 2 bases from V and 4 bases from J, the junction contained 10 bases not matched to a gene. The CDR3 is 17 residues long. The CDR3 sequence is CASSEIPGGPVYNEQFF. CDR3 nucleotide sequence: TGTGCCAGCAGTGAAATACCAGGGGGCCCAGTGTACAATGAGCAGTTCTTC.

The table lists this clone with a count of one. The genes are TRBV5-1 and TRBJ1-4; D gene uncertain. Germline values: CDR1 SGHRS, CDR2 YFSETQ. Trimming removed 0 bases at V and 6 bases at J, with 12 bases between. The CDR3 runs 15 residues. CDR3 nucleotide sequence: TGCGCCAGCAGCTTGGGGGGTTGGAGGGATGAAAAACTGTTTTTT. Its protein product is CASSLGGWRDEKLFF.